The 23 T cell receptor beta chains in this list originate from one sample, sequenced in a study of Ad26.COV2.S vaccination and SARS-CoV-2 variants (TCRdb year 2021). Libraries were prepared through the immunoSEQ multiplex PCR assay. This immuneACCESS table, as held by TCRdb, lists in-frame sequences with V and J called but not all clones. Of the missing ones, under half trace to an unresolved V gene in checked studies; the others have no known cause. The sample has around 450,000 clones on record, more than 80% of them singletons. More than 10% of the sample goes to the ten largest clones. What this sample's treatment or condition label stands for: approximately 18 received Ad26.COV2.S at low or high dose, single or two shots; 5 received placebo; per-sample allocation not given. Repertoires of vaccine and placebo recipients were sequenced from samples collected on day 63 after the first injection.

The sample in question was peripheral blood, obtained in a trial of Ad26.COV2.S vaccine versus placebo. The source of these receptors is a person between 18 and 65 years old who received the Ad26.COV2.S COVID-19 vaccine or a placebo.

The V and J genes are TRBV7-9 and TRBJ2-1; 12 bases line up with TRBD2. Unmatched junction bases numbered 6, after V lost 5 bases and J lost 1 base. The CDR3 runs to 17 residues. Germline V gene lookup returns CDR1 SEHNR and CDR2 FQNEAQ (reference sequence). The CDR3 is CASSTGLAGKSYNEQFF. Here the CDR3 DNA reads TGTGCCAGCAGCACCGGACTAGCGGGAAAATCCTACAATGAGCAGTTCTTC.

The chain joins TRBV27 to TRBJ2-4, with D hard to call. Germline CDR1 and CDR2: MNHEY and SMNVEV (reference sequence). The germline V and J ends were trimmed by 2 bases and 9 bases, with 11 bases remaining between them. The CDR3 covers 13 residues. The CDR3 here is CASSLNPFGIQYF. The CDR3 bases are TGTGCCAGCAGTTTAAACCCCTTCGGCATTCAGTACTTC.

This chain connects TRBV27 to TRBJ2-7; TRBD1 aligns across 7 bases. The V and J ends lost 6 bases and 1 base, in that order; junction bases with no gene match: 6. Germline V gene lookup returns CDR1 MNHEY and CDR2 SMNVEV (reference sequence). The CDR3 covers 14 residues. The CDR3 DNA is TGTGCCAGCAGCACAGGGGCTTCGTCCTACGAGCAGTACTTC. Amino acid sequence: CASSTGASSYEQYF.

The CDR3 nucleotides read TGTGCCAGCAGCAAAGCCCCGGGACTAGCGGGAAACAATGAGCAGTTCTTC. Residues: CASSKAPGLAGNNEQFF. The chain recombines TRBV7-3 with TRBJ2-1, with 13 nucleotides matching TRBD2. Trimming removed 5 bases from V and 5 bases from J; junction bases left unmatched: 9. There are 17 residues in the CDR3. The germline V gene has CDR1 SGHTA and CDR2 FQGTGA.

The genes are TRBV19 and TRBJ2-7; 10 bases agree with TRBD1. The CDR3 consists of 14 residues. Trimming took 6 bases from V and 5 from J; bases not matched to a gene: 7. Germline V gene sequence: CDR1 LNHDA, CDR2 SQIVND (reference sequence). The CDR3 nucleotides are TGTGCCAGTAGCTTTGGGACAGGGGCCGACGAGCAGTACTTC. Translating it yields CASSFGTGADEQYF.

The chain recombines TRBV7-9 with TRBJ1-1; 7 positions match TRBD1. The V and J ends lost 5 bases and 0 bases, in that order; junction bases with no gene match: 3. Germline V CDR1 and CDR2: SEHNR, FQNEAQ (reference sequence). CDR3 length: 14 residues. The CDR3 here is CASSTTGVNTEAFF. The CDR3 DNA follows: TGTGCCAGCAGCACTACAGGGGTGAACACTGAAGCTTTCTTT.

This clone was picked up one time. J is TRBJ2-1 and V is TRBV5-1; tentatively, D is TRBD1 (6 bases). V lost 0 bases and J lost 4, with 20 bases in between. Per the germline V gene, CDR1 is SGHRS and CDR2 is YFSETQ. This CDR3 comprises 18 residues. CDR3 in amino acids: CASSLAETGSKPYNEQFF. CDR3 coding DNA: TGCGCCAGCAGCTTGGCAGAGACAGGTAGCAAACCATACAATGAGCAGTTCTTC.

This clone has a handful of counts. The rearrangement uses TRBV7-3 and TRBJ1-1; a weak D match, TRBD1 (5 bases). V was shortened by 5 bases and J by 1 base, with 8 bases between the two germline ends. This CDR3 contains 13 residues. CDR1 is SGHTA and CDR2 is FQGTGA in the germline V gene. As DNA, the CDR3 is TGTGCCAGCAGCATCCAGGGGAACACTGAAGCTTTCTTT. This sequence encodes CASSIQGNTEAFF.

This chain links TRBV4-1 with TRBJ2-1, with 8 bases fitting TRBD1. Per germline, CDR1 MGHRA and CDR2 YSYEKL. The CDR3 has 15 amino acids. The J segment lost 4 bases and the V segment lost 4 bases, leaving 6 bases of the junction unmatched. As DNA, the CDR3 is TGCGCCAGCAGCCCTGAGGGACAGGCGTACAATGAGCAGTTCTTC. Translated: CASSPEGQAYNEQFF.

The genes are TRBV7-6 and TRBJ2-3; the match to TRBD1 covers 9 bases. CDR1 SGHVS and CDR2 FNYEAQ come from the germline V gene. The CDR3 covers 16 residues. Trimming took 1 base from V and 9 from J; bases not matched to a gene: 11. CDR3 sequence reads: CASSLGTGVQASTQYF. The CDR3 DNA follows: TGTGCCAGCAGCTTAGGGACAGGGGTACAGGCATCGACGCAGTATTTT.

The chain carries TRBV20-1 and TRBJ2-3; the D is unclear. With 6 bases removed from V and 5 bases from J, the gap between germline ends came to 6 bases. The CDR3 runs 10 residues. Germline assignment: CDR1 DFQATT and CDR2 SNEGSKA (reference sequence). CDR3 sequence (DNA): TGCAGTGCCCCGTTAGATACGCAGTATTTT. It encodes CSAPLDTQYF.

J is TRBJ1-6 and V is TRBV5-6, with D maybe TRBD1 (5 bases). This CDR3 spans 15 amino acids. Germline V gene data show CDR1 as SGHDT and CDR2 as YYEEEE. V was shortened by 3 bases and J by 6 bases, with 13 bases between the two germline ends. Written as DNA, the CDR3 is TGTGCCAGCAGCTCCGGACCAGGGCTTAATTCACCCCTCCACTTT. It specifies CASSSGPGLNSPLHF.

This chain joins TRBV28 and TRBJ1-2; D is undetermined. Between the trimmed V and J ends, which lost 10 bases and 2 bases, there was a span of 20 bases. The CDR3 totals 15 residues. Germline CDR1 MDHEN, CDR2 SYDVKM. The CDR3 is CAIPAREFGNYGYTF. In DNA form, the CDR3 reads TGTGCCATACCAGCGAGGGAATTCGGCAACTATGGCTACACCTTC.

This clone was detected once. J is TRBJ2-5 and V is TRBV29-1; unclear D gene. The CDR3 has 10 amino acids. The V end was cut by 5 bases, the J end by 3 bases, with 4 bases between. Per the germline V gene, CDR1 is SQVTM and CDR2 is ANQGSEA. DNA for the CDR3: TGCAGCGTTTGGAAAGAGACCCAGTACTTC. Amino acids: CSVWKETQYF.

This chain uses TRBV11-1 with TRBJ2-5; either TRBD1 or TRBD2 may fit D (5 bases each). Trimming left V 0 bases short and J 6 bases short, with 11 bases between. CDR1 is SGHAT and CDR2 is FQDESV in the germline V gene (reference sequence). The CDR3 is 14 amino acids. This CDR3 is CASSLAGVGKTQYF. CDR3 sequence (DNA): TGTGCCAGCAGCTTAGCGGGGGTTGGGAAGACCCAGTACTTC.

The rearrangement uses TRBV9 and TRBJ2-3; D is unresolved. Trimming stripped 0 bases from V and 6 bases from J, with 8 bases between. The length of the CDR3 is 13 residues. Germline values: CDR1 SGDLS, CDR2 YYNGEE. In DNA form, the CDR3 reads TGTGCCAGCAGCGTAGCCGTCGCGGATACGCAGTATTTT. It is translated as CASSVAVADTQYF.

This clone has just a few counts. This chain links TRBV10-3 with TRBJ2-7; D remains ambiguous. Between the trimmed V and J ends, which lost 8 bases and 3 bases, there was a span of 11 bases. This CDR3 spans 12 amino acids. From germline, CDR1 is ENHRY and CDR2 SYGVKD. The DNA of the CDR3 is TGTGCCATCGGCCCGGATGGCTACGAGCAGTACTTC. The encoded protein is CAIGPDGYEQYF.

This clone was picked up a small number of times. The chain carries TRBV18 and TRBJ2-7, with 7 bases lining up with TRBD1. V lost 3 bases and J lost 6; bases outside the gene matches: 11. The CDR3 has 15 amino acids. Germline V lookup: CDR1 KGHSH, CDR2 LQKENI. The CDR3 here is CASSPTNRGLGEQYF. The CDR3 DNA follows: TGTGCCAGCTCACCTACCAATAGGGGGCTAGGCGAGCAGTACTTC.

V is TRBV3-1 (or the pseudogene TRBV3-2) and J is TRBJ2-3; D uncertain. The CDR3 runs 15 residues. The germline V and J ends were trimmed by 4 bases and 2 bases, with 13 bases remaining between them. Germline assignment: CDR1 LGHDT and CDR2 YNNKEL (reference sequence). The CDR3 coding sequence is TGTGCCAGCAGCCTATCCCGTTGGGTCACAGATACGCAGTATTTT. Its translation: CASSLSRWVTDTQYF.

The J gene is TRBJ2-5, the V gene TRBV10-3; 7 bases fit TRBD1. CDR1 ENHRY and CDR2 SYGVKD come from the germline V gene. The CDR3 has 15 residues. V trimming: 6 bases; J trimming: 2 bases; junction bases outside the gene matches: 9. CDR3 DNA sequence: TGTGCCATCAGCCCTGGACAGGTTATTCAAGAGACCCAGTACTTC. Its translation is CAISPGQVIQETQYF.

This chain connects TRBV30 to TRBJ1-1; D unresolved. With 0 bases removed from V and 1 base from J, the gap between germline ends came to 15 bases. The CDR3 has 16 amino acids. Germline values: CDR1 GTSNPN, CDR2 SVGIG (reference sequence). This CDR3 is CAWSVWATGENTEAFF. DNA for the CDR3: TGTGCCTGGAGTGTGTGGGCCACTGGCGAGAACACTGAAGCTTTCTTT.

V gene TRBV19 combines with J gene TRBJ2-7, with D unclear. From germline, CDR1 is LNHDA and CDR2 SQIVND (reference sequence). V was cut by 5 bases and J by 4 bases, with 18 bases left in between. This CDR3 comprises 15 residues. Here the CDR3 DNA reads TGTGCCAGTAGTTTCAGCCCCATTATGGGATACGAGCAGTACTTC. It is translated as CASSFSPIMGYEQYF. Full variable domain (outside the CDR3, taken from reference TRBV19 and TRBJ2-7): DGGITQSPKYLFRKEGQNVTLSCEQNLNHDAMYWYRQDPGQGLRLIYYSQIVNDFQKGDIAEGYSVSREKKESFPLTVTSAQKNPTAFYLCASSFSPIMGYEQYFGPGTRLTVT.

This clone was recorded only once. The gene calls are TRBV5-1 and TRBJ2-1, with 11 positions matching TRBD2. The trim removed 7 bases at V and 5 bases at J, leaving 14 bases unmatched. In germline, CDR1 is SGHRS, CDR2 YFSETQ. The CDR3 extends over 17 amino acids. In DNA, the CDR3 is TGCGCCAGCGCCTGGCTAGCGGGAGGCCCTGGCCACAATGAGCAGTTCTTC. Translating gives CASAWLAGGPGHNEQFF. Full variable domain (remainder filled in from reference TRBV5-1 and TRBJ2-1): KAGVTQTPRYLIKTRGQQVTLSCSPISGHRSVSWYQQTPGQGLQFLFEYFSETQRNKGNFPGRFSGRQFSNSRSEMNVSTLELGDSALYLCASAWLAGGPGHNEQFFGPGTRLTVL.